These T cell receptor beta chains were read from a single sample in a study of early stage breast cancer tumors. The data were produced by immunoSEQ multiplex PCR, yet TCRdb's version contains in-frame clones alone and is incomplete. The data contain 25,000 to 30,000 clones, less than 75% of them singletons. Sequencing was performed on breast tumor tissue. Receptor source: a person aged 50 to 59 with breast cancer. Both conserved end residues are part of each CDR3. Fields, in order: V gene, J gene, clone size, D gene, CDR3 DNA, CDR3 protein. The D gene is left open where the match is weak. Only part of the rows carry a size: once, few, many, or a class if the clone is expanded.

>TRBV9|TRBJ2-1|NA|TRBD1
TGTGCCAGCAGCCGGGGGGACAGGGTTAATGAGCAGTTCTTC
CASSRGDRVNEQFF
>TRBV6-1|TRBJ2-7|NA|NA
TGTGCCAGCAGTGAGTTGTTGGCTACCTACGAGCAGTACTTC
CASSELLATYEQYF
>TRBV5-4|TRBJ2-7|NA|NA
TGTGCCAGCAGCCCGGGTAGGGGACCCTACGAGCAGTACTTC
CASSPGRGPYEQYF
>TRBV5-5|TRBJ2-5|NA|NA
TGTGCCAGCAGCTTGTTGAGGGGGGAGGGCCGGGAGACCCAGTACTTC
CASSLLRGEGRETQYF
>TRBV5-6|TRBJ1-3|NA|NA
TGTGCCAGCAGCTTGTCTCGACGGAGAAACACCATATATTTT
CASSLSRRRNTIYF
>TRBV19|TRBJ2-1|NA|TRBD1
TGTGCCAGTAGTGGACAGGGGGGGACCTACAATGAGCAGTTCTTC
CASSGQGGTYNEQFF
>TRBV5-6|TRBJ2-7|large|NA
TGTGCCAGCAGCTTGGGGTACGAGCAGTACTTC
CASSLGYEQYF
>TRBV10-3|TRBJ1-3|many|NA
TGTGCCATCAGTGAGTCTAGGTTGGGACGCACAAGTCCCGCTGGAAACACCATATATTTT
CAISESRLGRTSPAGNTIYF
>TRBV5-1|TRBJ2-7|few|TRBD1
TGCGCCAGCAGCGCCGGACAGGTTTGGGGCCACTCCTACGAGCAGTACTTC
CASSAGQVWGHSYEQYF
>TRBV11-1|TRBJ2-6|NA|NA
TGTGCCAGCAGCTTCAGAGAGGGGATGGCTGGGGCCAACGTCCTGACTTTC
CASSFREGMAGANVLTF
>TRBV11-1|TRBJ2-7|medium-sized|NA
TGTGCCAGCAGCTTCGCCGTGGGTGGCTACGAGCAGTACTTC
CASSFAVGGYEQYF
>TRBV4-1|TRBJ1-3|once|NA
TGCGCCAGCAGCCATCCAAACGGGCGGGGGGCTGGAAACACCATATATTTT
CASSHPNGRGAGNTIYF
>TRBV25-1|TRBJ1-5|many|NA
TGTGCCCGGTACAGGTTTTTCTTAACCAATCAGCCCCAGCATTTT
CARYRFFLTNQPQHF
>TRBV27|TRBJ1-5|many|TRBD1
TGTGCCAGCAGTTTCGACAGGGAAAATCAGCCCCAGCATTTT
CASSFDRENQPQHF
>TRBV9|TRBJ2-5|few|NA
TGTGCCAGCAGCCCCCCTCTAGAGGAGACCCAGTACTTC
CASSPPLEETQYF
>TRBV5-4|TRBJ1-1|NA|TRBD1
TGTGCCAGCAGCTTGACAGGGGACACTGAAGCTTTCTTT
CASSLTGDTEAFF
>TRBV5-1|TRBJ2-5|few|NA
TGCGCCAGCAGCCGCGGGGCCTGGGAGACCCAGTACTTC
CASSRGAWETQYF
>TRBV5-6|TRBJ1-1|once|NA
TGTGCCAGCAGCAGGGACGGGAACACTGAAGCTTTCTTT
CASSRDGNTEAFF
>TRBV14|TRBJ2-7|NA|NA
TGTGCCAGCAGCCAAGGGCACGGGGGGACATTTTACGAGCAGTACTTC
CASSQGHGGTFYEQYF
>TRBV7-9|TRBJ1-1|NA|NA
TGTGCCAGCAGCGACACAGGGAGACCTTTCTTT
CASSDTGRPFF
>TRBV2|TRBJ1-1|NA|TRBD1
TGTGCCAGCAGGCCGCAGGGGGCGAGGGGCACTGAAGCTTTCTTT
CASRPQGARGTEAFF
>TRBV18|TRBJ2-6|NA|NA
TGTGCCAGCTCACCCACCATGACAGGCGGGTACTCTGGGGCCAACGTCCTGACTTTC
CASSPTMTGGYSGANVLTF
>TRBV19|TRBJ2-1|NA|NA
TGTGCCAGTAGTATTCAGGACGGCGCCTACAATGAGCAGTTCTTC
CASSIQDGAYNEQFF